This TCR beta chain was captured by sequencing in a study of shared T cell receptors in the human thymus. Measured with immunoSEQ multiplex PCR; TCRdb has only the in-frame clones, and not every one. Here the sample spans roughly 710,000 clones, approximately 83% being singletons. CDR1 is LNHDA and CDR2 is SQIVND in the germline V gene (reference sequence). This CDR3 contains 14 residues. The ends were cut back, 3 bases at V and 0 bases at J, with 8 bases in the middle. The data were also submitted as part of a second study, on human thymus T cells. That source reports: Surgeons resected thymus tissue during corrective heart surgery. Thymic and blood repertoires appeared to display a bias in their usage of V and J genes. Related research found strongly overlapping thymic repertoires in unrelated individuals.

The receptor was derived from a girl under two years old with a congenital heart defect. Sequencing was performed on thymocytes. The chain joins TRBV19 to TRBJ1-2; D not resolved. The CDR3: CASSMNGANYGYTF. In DNA, the CDR3 is TGTGCCAGTAGTATGAACGGAGCTAACTATGGCTACACCTTC. The whole variable domain, remainder taken from reference TRBV19 and TRBJ1-2, is DGGITQSPKYLFRKEGQNVTLSCEQNLNHDAMYWYRQDPGQGLRLIYYSQIVNDFQKGDIAEGYSVSREKKESFPLTVTSAQKNPTAFYLCASSMNGANYGYTFGSGTRLTVV.